Below, 28 T cell receptor beta chains from the same sample are listed, as sequenced in a study of T cells after yellow fever vaccination. A single record per CDR3 protein comes from TCRdb applying MiXCR to the 5' RACE reads. The repertoire consists of 300,000 or so distinct CDR3 sequences, with about 8.3% occurring once and the leading ten covering 15% to 20%. Specimen: PBMCs, collected about 49 days after the first yellow fever vaccination. The receptors come from a man younger than 35 who received the YFV17D yellow fever vaccine.

In this sample, this clonotype turned up many times. V usage is TRBV6-6 and J usage is TRBJ1-1; D is ambiguous. CDR3 length: 13 residues. Germline V gene lookup returns CDR1 MNHNY and CDR2 SVGAGI (reference sequence). Trimming removed 0 bases from V and 7 bases from J, with 9 bases in between. The CDR3 DNA sequence: TGTGCCAGCAGTTACTCGAGCCCAGATGAAGCTTTCTTT. It codes for CASSYSSPDEAFF.

The rearrangement links TRBV10-3 to TRBJ1-4; perhaps TRBD1 as D (6 bases). V lost 3 bases, J lost 6 bases, and 17 bases lay in between. The CDR3 length is 16 residues. The germline CDR1 and CDR2 sequences are ENHRY and SYGVKD. The CDR3: CAISERDGGGHEKLFF. The CDR3 bases are TGTGCCATCAGTGAACGCGACGGGGGCGGACATGAAAAACTGTTTTTT.

This clonotype was seen many times. This rearrangement joins TRBV4-3 to TRBJ2-3, with 7 bases that match TRBD2. Germline CDR1 and CDR2: LGHNA and YSLEER. The V and J ends lost 1 base and 3 bases, in that order; junction bases with no gene match: 4. CDR3 size: 15 residues. The CDR3, as DNA: TGCGCCAGCAGCCAAGCTGCGGGGGAGACAGATACGCAGTATTTT. Translated: CASSQAAGETDTQYF.

This chain uses TRBV4-2 with TRBJ2-5, with 9 bases lining up with TRBD1. This CDR3 comprises 17 residues. Germline V gene sequence: CDR1 LGHNA, CDR2 YNFKEQ. The ends lost 1 base at V and 1 base at J; junction bases unmatched: 7. DNA for the CDR3: TGTGCCAGCAGCCAAGTCGGCGGGACAGGGTTCCAAGAGACCCAGTACTTC. Translating it yields CASSQVGGTGFQETQYF.

There are a few counts of this clonotype. This chain uses TRBV12-3 or TRBV12-4 with TRBJ1-2; TRBD1 agrees at 8 bases. V lost 2 bases, J lost 9 bases, and 5 bases stayed unmatched. The CDR3 runs to 13 residues. DNA for the CDR3: TGTGCCAGCAGTTTACAGGGGGCGAGAAGCTACACCTTC. It encodes CASSLQGARSYTF.

DNA for the CDR3: TGTGCCAGCAGCCCCACCCCTGGGAGACTAGCGGTGCCTGACGAGCAGTACTTC. Protein sequence: CASSPTPGRLAVPDEQYF. The chain employs TRBV11-1 and TRBJ2-7, with 9 bases aligning to TRBD2. V lost 5 bases, J lost 5 bases, and 19 bases stayed unmatched. The CDR3 sequence is 18 residues long. The germline CDR1 and CDR2 sequences are SGHAT and FQDESV (reference sequence).

This clonotype was observed a handful of times. The chain uses TRBV11-2 and TRBJ2-2; D not certain. CDR3 length: 15 residues. V was clipped by 4 bases and J by 0 bases, with 9 bases between them. Germline CDR1 and CDR2: SGHAT and FQNNGV. The CDR3 region has the DNA TGTGCCAGCAGCTCCCAGATATCGAACACCGGGGAGCTGTTTTTT. As protein: CASSSQISNTGELFF.

This clonotype was seen only a few times. This chain connects TRBV7-9 to TRBJ2-1; the match to TRBD2 covers 10 bases. This CDR3 is built from 16 residues. Germline V lookup: CDR1 SEHNR, CDR2 FQNEAQ (reference sequence). The V and J ends lost 0 bases and 8 bases, in that order; junction bases with no gene match: 7. DNA of the CDR3: TGTGCCAGCAGCTTAGCCGGCGGCCTAGCGGGGGATGAGCAGTTCTTC. Its protein is CASSLAGGLAGDEQFF.

In this sample, this clonotype turned up a few times. The V gene is TRBV7-9, the J gene TRBJ2-1; D call uncertain. Trimming shortened V by 6 bases and J by 8 bases, and 14 bases separated the two germline ends. The CDR3 contains 13 residues. Germline CDR1 is SEHNR and CDR2 is FQNEAQ (reference sequence). The CDR3 DNA follows: TGTGCCAGCAGTCAACAAAATCAGGATGAGCAGTTCTTC. This translates into CASSQQNQDEQFF.

The J gene is TRBJ1-4, the V gene TRBV19; TRBD1 matches 7 bases. This CDR3 region has 15 residues. CDR1 is LNHDA and CDR2 is SQIVND in the germline V gene (reference sequence). V trimming: 4 bases; J trimming: 3 bases; junction bases outside the gene matches: 5. CDR3 region: CASSRGQWPNEKLFF. CDR3 sequence (DNA): TGTGCCAGTAGTAGGGGACAGTGGCCTAATGAAAAACTGTTTTTT.

The chain combines TRBV7-3 with TRBJ1-1; no definite D call. This CDR3 is 14 amino acids long. V lost 6 bases to trimming and J lost 4 bases, with 15 bases between them. The germline V gene has CDR1 SGHTA and CDR2 FQGTGA. CDR3 nucleotide sequence: TGTGCCAGCAGTCAGGACCCGTCGGGCACTGAAGCTTTCTTT. Translation: CASSQDPSGTEAFF. Full variable domain (remainder filled in from reference TRBV7-3 and TRBJ1-1): GAGVSQTPSNKVTEKGKYVELRCDPISGHTALYWYRQSLGQGPEFLIYFQGTGAADDSGLPNDRFFAVRPEGSVSTLKIQRTERGDSAVYLCASSQDPSGTEAFFGQGTRLTVV.

This chain joins TRBV2 and TRBJ2-3; no clear D gene. CDR1 and CDR2 from the germline V gene are SNHLY and FYNNEI. This CDR3 has 12 amino acids. Trimming removed 10 bases from V and 8 bases from J, with 16 bases in between. CDR3 sequence (DNA): TGTGCCACCAGCCCAGGACCGGGTACGCAGTATTTT. Translation: CATSPGPGTQYF.

The chain has TRBV12-3 or TRBV12-4 and TRBJ2-7; the D is unclear. V lost 8 bases, J lost 7 bases, and 15 bases lay in between. The CDR3 length is 12 residues. The chain's CDR3 is CASGRHVGEQYF. CDR3 nucleotide sequence: TGTGCCAGCGGGCGGCATGTCGGTGAGCAGTACTTC.

The rearrangement joins TRBV5-1 to TRBJ2-6; 9 bases are shared with TRBD1. The CDR3 spans 17 residues. The germline V gene has CDR1 SGHRS and CDR2 YFSETQ. The V segment lost 4 bases and the J segment 2 bases; nucleotides outside the gene matches: 7. CDR3 sequence (DNA): TGCGCCAGCAGCCCGTATGGGACAGGGACTGGGGCCAACGTCCTGACTTTC. This translates into CASSPYGTGTGANVLTF.

The sample holds a few counts of this clonotype. CDR3 amino acids: CASRWTGRRNSTDTQYF. DNA for the CDR3: TGTGCCAGCAGGTGGACAGGGAGGCGGAACAGCACAGATACGCAGTATTTT. The chain joins TRBV5-6 to TRBJ2-3; 8 positions match TRBD1. CDR3 length: 17 amino acids. Germline assignment: CDR1 SGHDT and CDR2 YYEEEE. Trimming cost V 5 bases and J 0 bases; bases outside gene matches: 11. Full variable domain (remainder filled in from reference TRBV5-6 and TRBJ2-3): DAGVTQSPTHLIKTRGQQVTLRCSPKSGHDTVSWYQQALGQGPQFIFQYYEEEERQRGNFPDRFSGHQFPNYSSELNVNALLLGDSALYLCASRWTGRRNSTDTQYFGPGTRLTVL.

The rearrangement joins TRBV3-1 to TRBJ2-5; D unclear. In germline, CDR1 is LGHDT, CDR2 YNNKEL (reference sequence). V was clipped by 5 bases and J by 3 bases, with 13 bases between them. The CDR3 totals 14 residues. CDR3 bases: TGTGCCAGCAGCGCAGGAAATCAGAAAGAGACCCAGTACTTC. Its translation is CASSAGNQKETQYF.

This clonotype was picked up a small number of times. The chain has TRBV5-6 and TRBJ2-6; 7 nucleotides match TRBD2. Per germline, CDR1 SGHDT and CDR2 YYEEEE. The CDR3 is 14 residues long. With 0 bases clipped from V and 8 bases from J, the junction kept 2 bases outside the gene matches. The CDR3 loop reads CASSLERGSNVLTF. CDR3 DNA sequence: TGTGCCAGCAGCTTGGAGCGGGGATCCAACGTCCTGACTTTC.

This chain uses TRBV6-5 with TRBJ2-1; 7 bases are shared with TRBD2. With V trimmed by 0 bases and J by 6 bases, 14 bases remained unmatched. In germline, CDR1 is MNHEY, CDR2 SVGAGI. The CDR3 loop spans 18 amino acids. The CDR3 DNA sequence: TGTGCCAGCAGTTACTCTAGCAGCGGGGAGCCGGGTAGCAATGAGCAGTTCTTC. Amino acids: CASSYSSSGEPGSNEQFF.

The V call is TRBV7-9, the J call TRBJ2-3; 9 bases agree with TRBD1. J lost 11 bases, V lost 4 bases, and 7 bases had no gene match. The germline V gene encodes CDR1 SEHNR and CDR2 FQNEAQ (reference sequence). The CDR3 is made up of 13 amino acids. CDR3 sequence: CASSSTGGFEQYF. CDR3 DNA sequence: TGTGCCAGCAGCTCGACAGGGGGTTTTGAGCAGTATTTT.

The genes are TRBV5-1 and TRBJ1-6; D ambiguous. Germline assignment: CDR1 SGHRS and CDR2 YFSETQ. The CDR3 consists of 15 residues. Trimming pared 4 bases from V and 9 bases from J, leaving 17 bases between. The CDR3 reads CASSETGSWGSPLHF. As DNA, the CDR3 is TGCGCCAGCAGCGAGACCGGGTCTTGGGGTTCACCCCTCCACTTT.

In its sample, this clonotype was seen a few times. The chain has TRBV19 and TRBJ2-1; the match to TRBD1 covers 7 bases. The CDR3 runs 15 residues. Germline V CDR1 and CDR2: LNHDA, SQIVND (reference sequence). J gave up 5 bases and V 4 bases, and 8 bases lay outside the gene matches. CDR3 in DNA: TGTGCCAGTAGTACCCACCACACAGGGGACAATGAGCAGTTCTTC. It encodes CASSTHHTGDNEQFF.

This chain joins TRBV20-1 and TRBJ2-1; D may match TRBD1 or TRBD2 (5 bases each). This CDR3 is 14 amino acids long. The V gene's germline CDR1 is DFQATT and CDR2 SNEGSKA (reference sequence). The CDR3 nucleotides read TGCTTTGCTAGAGATCTGTCCGGGACGGGTGAGCAGTTCTTC. The encoded protein is CFARDLSGTGEQFF.

This clonotype was found a few times. The chain joins TRBV7-3 to TRBJ2-3, with D perhaps matching TRBD1 or TRBD2 (5 bases each). Germline V gene sequence: CDR1 SGHTA, CDR2 FQGTGA. The CDR3 spans 14 residues. Trimming took off 2 bases at V and 2 bases at J, with 8 bases between the two ends. CDR3 region: CASSLLGVTDTQYF. The CDR3 bases are TGTGCCAGCAGCTTACTGGGGGTCACAGATACGCAGTATTTT.

There are a few counts of this clonotype. The rearrangement uses TRBV4-1 and TRBJ2-1; a weak D match, TRBD1 (6 bases). Trimming removed 4 bases at V and 6 bases at J, with 16 bases between. Germline V CDR1 and CDR2: MGHRA, YSYEKL. The CDR3 loop spans 15 amino acids. DNA of the CDR3: TGCGCCAGCAGCCTCAGGGGCTCCTTGGCCAATGAGCAGTTCTTC. It codes for CASSLRGSLANEQFF.

The chain carries TRBV20-1 and TRBJ2-5, with 7 bases lining up with TRBD2. Germline loops: CDR1 DFQATT, CDR2 SNEGSKA (reference sequence). V was clipped by 6 bases and J by 3 bases; unmatched bases: 10. The CDR3 has 14 residues. The CDR3 protein is CSARGDFHKETQYF. The CDR3, as DNA: TGCAGTGCCCGGGGGGACTTTCACAAAGAGACCCAGTACTTC.

This clonotype occurred many times. V gene TRBV5-1 combines with J gene TRBJ1-1; a possible D gene is TRBD1 (6 bases). CDR1 is SGHRS, CDR2 YFSETQ, per germline. The CDR3 spans 15 residues. V lost 0 bases, J lost 4 bases, and 13 bases lay in between. The DNA for the CDR3 is TGCGCCAGCAGCTTGGAGGCAGGGGAGAGCACTGAAGCTTTCTTT. It yields the protein CASSLEAGESTEAFF.

This clonotype turned up a few times. This chain joins TRBV6-5 and TRBJ2-1; a weak D match, TRBD2 (5 bases). Germline V gene sequence: CDR1 MNHEY, CDR2 SVGAGI. With 0 bases removed from V and 0 bases from J, the gap between germline ends came to 6 bases. The length of the CDR3 is 15 residues. CDR3 loop: CASSYSRGSYNEQFF. The DNA for the CDR3 is TGTGCCAGCAGTTACTCCCGGGGCTCCTACAATGAGCAGTTCTTC.

This clonotype showed up just a few times. The gene calls are TRBV20-1 and TRBJ2-1; D is possibly TRBD1 (5 bases). Trimming left V 7 bases short and J 4 bases short, with 17 bases between. Per germline, CDR1 DFQATT and CDR2 SNEGSKA (reference sequence). The CDR3 runs 14 residues. The CDR3 reads CSGVDDRRYNEQFF. The CDR3 DNA reads as TGCAGTGGTGTCGACGACAGAAGATACAATGAGCAGTTCTTC.